This TCR beta chain was documented in a study of radiotherapy plus CTLA-4 blockade in lung cancer. General study points: Interferon-beta and early blood T cell clone dynamics reportedly predicted response best. TCR clones from tumors expanded in blood after radiotherapy plus ipilimumab.

Generated by immunoSEQ multiplex PCR, the TCRdb table keeps only in-frame clones and is missing some. The sample includes 75,000 to 95,000 clones, about three quarters seen only once; the top ten take about an eighth. In regard to this clone: Its antigen is not known.

The source material was peripheral blood, sampled from a patient treated with radiotherapy plus ipilimumab. The sequence came from a human donor with non-small cell lung cancer that progressed on radiotherapy plus ipilimumab.

The CDR3 bases are TGTGCCAGCAGCCGTGGGGACACTGAAGCTTTCTTT. Amino acid sequence: CASSRGDTEAFF. V and J are TRBV7-2 and TRBJ1-1, with D unresolved. The V and J ends lost 5 bases and 3 bases respectively, with 7 bases between them. The CDR3 is made up of 12 amino acids. CDR1 and CDR2 from the germline V gene are SGHTA and FQGNSA.